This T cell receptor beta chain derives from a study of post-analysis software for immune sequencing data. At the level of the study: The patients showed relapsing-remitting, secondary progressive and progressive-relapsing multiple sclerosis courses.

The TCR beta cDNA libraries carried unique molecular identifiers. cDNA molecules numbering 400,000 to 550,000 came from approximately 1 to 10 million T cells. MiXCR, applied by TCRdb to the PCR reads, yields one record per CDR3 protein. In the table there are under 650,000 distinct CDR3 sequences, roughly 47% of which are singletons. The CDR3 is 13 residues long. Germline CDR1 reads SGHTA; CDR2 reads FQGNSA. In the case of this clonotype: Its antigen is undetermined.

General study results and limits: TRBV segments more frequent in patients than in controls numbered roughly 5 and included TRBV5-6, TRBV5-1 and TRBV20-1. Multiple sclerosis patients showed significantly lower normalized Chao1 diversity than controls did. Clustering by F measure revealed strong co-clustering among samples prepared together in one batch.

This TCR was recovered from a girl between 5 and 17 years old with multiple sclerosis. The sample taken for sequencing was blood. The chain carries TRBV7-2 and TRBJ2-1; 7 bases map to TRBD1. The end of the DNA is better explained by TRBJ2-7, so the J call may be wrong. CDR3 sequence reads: CASSPDRVGEQYF. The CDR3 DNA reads TGTGCCAGCAGCCCAGACAGGGTGGGCGAGCAGTACTTC.